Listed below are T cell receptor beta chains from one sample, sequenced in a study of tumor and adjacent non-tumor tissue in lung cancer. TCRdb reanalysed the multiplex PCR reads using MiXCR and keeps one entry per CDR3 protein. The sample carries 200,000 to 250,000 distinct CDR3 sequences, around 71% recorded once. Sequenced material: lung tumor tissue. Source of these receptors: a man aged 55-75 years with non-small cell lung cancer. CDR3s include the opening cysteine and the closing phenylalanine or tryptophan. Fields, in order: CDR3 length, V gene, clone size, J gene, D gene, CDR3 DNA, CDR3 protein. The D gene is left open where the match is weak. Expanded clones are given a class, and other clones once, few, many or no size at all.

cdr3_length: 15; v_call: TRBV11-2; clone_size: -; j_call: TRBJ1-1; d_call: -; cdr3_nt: TGTGCCGGCAGCTTAGAAATCAGTGGACTGACTGAAGCTTTCTTT; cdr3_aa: CAGSLEISGLTEAFF
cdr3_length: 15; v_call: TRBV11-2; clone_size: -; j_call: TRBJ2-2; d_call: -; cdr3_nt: TGCGCCAGCAGCTTAGTCGGACGGGCCACCAGGGAGCTGTTTTTT; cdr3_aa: CASSLVGRATRELFF
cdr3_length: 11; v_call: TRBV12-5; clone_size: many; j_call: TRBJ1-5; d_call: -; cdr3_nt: TGTGCTAGTGGTTTGGATCAGCCCCAGCATTTT; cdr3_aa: CASGLDQPQHF
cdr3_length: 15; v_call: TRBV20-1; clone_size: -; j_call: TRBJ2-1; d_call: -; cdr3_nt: TGCAGTGCTAGAGACCGGCCTAGCAGCTACAATGTGCAGTTCTTC; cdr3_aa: CSARDRPSSYNVQFF
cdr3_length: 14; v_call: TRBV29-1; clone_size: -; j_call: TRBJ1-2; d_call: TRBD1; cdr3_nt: TGCAGCGGCGGCCCGGGACAGTCCTTCTATGGCTACACCTTC; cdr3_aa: CSGGPGQSFYGYTF
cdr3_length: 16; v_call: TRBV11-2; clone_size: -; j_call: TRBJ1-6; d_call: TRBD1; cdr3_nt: TGTGCCAGCACCCAAGGGGACAGGGACCAGTATCCACCCCTCCACTTT; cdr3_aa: CASTQGDRDQYPPLHF
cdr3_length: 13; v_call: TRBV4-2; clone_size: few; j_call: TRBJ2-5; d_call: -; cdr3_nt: TGTGCCAGCAGCCAAGCCGGGTTTGAGACCCAGTACTTC; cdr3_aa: CASSQAGFETQYF
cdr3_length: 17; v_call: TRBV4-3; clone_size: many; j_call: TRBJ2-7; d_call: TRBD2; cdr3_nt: TGCGCCAGCAGCCAAGACCGACGTGGCGGGAGATCGGGGGAGCAGTACTTC; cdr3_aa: CASSQDRRGGRSGEQYF
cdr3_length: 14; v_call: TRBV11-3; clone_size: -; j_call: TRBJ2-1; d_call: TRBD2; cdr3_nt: TGTGCCAGCAGCTCGAGCGGGAGTACCAATGAGCTGTTCTTC; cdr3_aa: CASSSSGSTNELFF
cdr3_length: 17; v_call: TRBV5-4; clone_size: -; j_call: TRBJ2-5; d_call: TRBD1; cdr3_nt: TGTGCCAGCAGCTCGAGTCCCCTGGGACAGGGGAGAGAGACCCAGTACTTC; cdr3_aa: CASSSSPLGQGRETQYF
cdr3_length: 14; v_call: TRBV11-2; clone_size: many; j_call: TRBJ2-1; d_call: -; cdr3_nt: TGTGCCAGCACCCGGGACCGAGCCTACAATGAGCAGTTCTTC; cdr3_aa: CASTRDRAYNEQFF
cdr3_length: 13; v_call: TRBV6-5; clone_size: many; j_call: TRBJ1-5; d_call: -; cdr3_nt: TGTGCCAGCAGTTTAGCGGGAAATCAGCCCCAGCATTTT; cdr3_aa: CASSLAGNQPQHF
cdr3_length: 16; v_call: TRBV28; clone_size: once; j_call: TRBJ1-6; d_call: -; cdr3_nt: TGTGCCAGCAGACCAGGAGATACAGTGAATAATTCACCCCTCCACTTT; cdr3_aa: CASRPGDTVNNSPLHF
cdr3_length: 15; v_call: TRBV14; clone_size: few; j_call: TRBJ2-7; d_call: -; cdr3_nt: TGTGCCAGCAGCCCTATGGACTATAGCTCCTACGAGCAGTACTTC; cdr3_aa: CASSPMDYSSYEQYF
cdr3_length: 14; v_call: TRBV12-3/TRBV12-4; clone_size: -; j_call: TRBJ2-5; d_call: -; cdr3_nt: TGTGCCAGCAGTGTGTCGGAACCCCAAGAGACCCAGTACTTC; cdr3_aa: CASSVSEPQETQYF
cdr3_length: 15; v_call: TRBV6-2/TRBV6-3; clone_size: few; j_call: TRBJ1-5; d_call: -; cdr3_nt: TGTGCCAGCAGTTACTCCCCAGACCCCGGATGGTCCCAGCATTTT; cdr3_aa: CASSYSPDPGWSQHF
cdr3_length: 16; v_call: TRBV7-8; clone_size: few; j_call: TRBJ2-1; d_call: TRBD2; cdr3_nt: TGTGCCAGCAGCTTGGCCCCTAGCGGGGGGTACAATGAGCAGTTCTTC; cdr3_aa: CASSLAPSGGYNEQFF
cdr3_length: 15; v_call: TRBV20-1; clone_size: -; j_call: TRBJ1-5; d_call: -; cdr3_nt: TGCAGTGCTAGATATCCCAGCGGAAGACCAGATACGCAGCATTTT; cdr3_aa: CSARYPSGRPDTQHF
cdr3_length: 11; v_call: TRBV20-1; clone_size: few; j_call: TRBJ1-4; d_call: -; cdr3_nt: TGCAGTGCTAGATTCCGGGTAAAACTGTTTTTT; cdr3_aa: CSARFRVKLFF
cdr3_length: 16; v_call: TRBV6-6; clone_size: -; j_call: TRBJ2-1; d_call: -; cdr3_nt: TGTGCTAGCATCCCTGGCAGCACCCTCTCCTACAATGAGCAGCTCTTC; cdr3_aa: CASIPGSTLSYNEQLF
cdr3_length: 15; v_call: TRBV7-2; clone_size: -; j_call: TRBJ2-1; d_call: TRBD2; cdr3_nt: TGTGCCAGCAGCTTCCTAGCGGGGCCGCCTTTTGAGCAGTTCTTC; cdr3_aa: CASSFLAGPPFEQFF
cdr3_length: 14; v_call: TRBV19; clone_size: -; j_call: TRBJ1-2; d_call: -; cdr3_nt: TGTGCCATTTCCCATGGGGCAGCGAACTATGGCTACACCTTC; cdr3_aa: CAISHGAANYGYTF
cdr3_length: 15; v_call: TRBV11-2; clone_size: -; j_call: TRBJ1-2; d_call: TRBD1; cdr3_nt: TGTGCCAGCAGCGTCCCCTCGGGACAGGTGACTGGCTACACCTTC; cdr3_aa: CASSVPSGQVTGYTF